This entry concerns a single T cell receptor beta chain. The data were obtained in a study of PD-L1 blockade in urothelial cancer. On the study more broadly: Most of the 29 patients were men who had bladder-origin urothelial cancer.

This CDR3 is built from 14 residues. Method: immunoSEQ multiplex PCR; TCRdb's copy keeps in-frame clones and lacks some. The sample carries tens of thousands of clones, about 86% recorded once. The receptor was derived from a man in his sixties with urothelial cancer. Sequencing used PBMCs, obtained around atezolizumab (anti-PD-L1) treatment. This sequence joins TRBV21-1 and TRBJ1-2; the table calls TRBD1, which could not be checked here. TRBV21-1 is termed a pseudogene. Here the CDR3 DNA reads TGTGCCAGCACCAGACAGATGTCTAACTATGGCTACACCTTC. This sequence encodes CASTRQMSNYGYTF.